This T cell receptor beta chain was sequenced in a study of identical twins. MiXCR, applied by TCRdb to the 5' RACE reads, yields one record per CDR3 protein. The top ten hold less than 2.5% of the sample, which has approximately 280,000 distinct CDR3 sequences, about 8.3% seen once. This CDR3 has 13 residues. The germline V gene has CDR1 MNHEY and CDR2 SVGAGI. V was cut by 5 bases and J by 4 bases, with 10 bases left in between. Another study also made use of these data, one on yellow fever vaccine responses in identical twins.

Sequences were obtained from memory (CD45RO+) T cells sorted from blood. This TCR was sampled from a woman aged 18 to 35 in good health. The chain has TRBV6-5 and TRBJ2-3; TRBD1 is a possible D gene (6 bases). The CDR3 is CASSHREADTQYF. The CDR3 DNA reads TGTGCCAGCAGTCACAGGGAAGCAGATACGCAGTATTTT.